Listed here are 25 T cell receptor beta chains from one sample, sequenced in a study of blood T cells in healthy people across ages. A sample-barcoded 5' primer and a J-beta primer mix were used in a second PCR of about 7 to 12 cycles. TCRdb reprocessed the 5' RACE reads via MiXCR and lists one record per CDR3 protein. The repertoire holds some 1.8 million distinct CDR3 sequences, around 40% seen once, with roughly 23% in the top ten. Source material: blood. Receptor source: a human donor in good health.

The gene calls are TRBV27 and TRBJ2-1, with D tentatively TRBD1 or TRBD2 (5 bases each). The ends were cut back, 5 bases at V and 8 bases at J, with 10 bases in the middle. CDR3 length equals 12 residues. Germline values: CDR1 MNHEY, CDR2 SMNVEV (reference sequence). CDR3 residues: CASSEGFHEQFF. In DNA, the CDR3 is TGTGCCAGCAGTGAGGGGTTCCATGAGCAGTTCTTC.

This clonotype was recorded a few times. The chain has TRBV27 and TRBJ1-5, with TRBD1 as a possible D gene (5 bases). The CDR3 extends over 16 amino acids. V lost 0 bases and J 4 bases, leaving 13 bases between the germline ends. Germline V gene sequence: CDR1 MNHEY, CDR2 SMNVEV (reference sequence). This chain's CDR3 is CASSLSGAVGNQPQHF. CDR3 sequence (DNA): TGTGCCAGCAGTTTATCAGGGGCCGTGGGGAATCAGCCCCAGCATTTT.

This chain uses TRBV6-1 with TRBJ1-5, with D perhaps TRBD1 (5 bases). The V and J ends lost 3 bases and 4 bases respectively, with 13 bases between them. The CDR3 runs to 15 residues. Germline CDR1 reads MNHNS; CDR2 reads SASEGT. The DNA of the CDR3 is TGTGCCAGCAGTGATTTCGACGGGGGTAATCAGCCCCAGCATTTT. Its translation is CASSDFDGGNQPQHF.

In its sample, this clonotype was seen once. The rearrangement uses TRBV4-1 and TRBJ1-6, with TRBD1 matching over 8 bases. Looked up from germline, CDR1 is MGHRA and CDR2 is YSYEKL. V trimming: 0 bases; J trimming: 9 bases; junction bases outside the gene matches: 7. The length of the CDR3 is 16 residues. The CDR3 spells CASSQDPEQGGSPLHF. CDR3 DNA: TGCGCCAGCAGCCAAGATCCGGAACAGGGGGGTTCACCCCTCCACTTT.

The chain has TRBV29-1 and TRBJ1-1; no clear D gene. Germline V CDR1 and CDR2: SQVTM, ANQGSEA. Trimming took 5 bases from V and 5 from J, leaving 12 bases between them. This CDR3 has 12 amino acids. CDR3 DNA sequence: TGCAGCGTTCTCTCCGCGCGGACTGAAGCTTTCTTT. The encoded protein is CSVLSARTEAFF.

This clonotype appeared a few times. The chain couples TRBV12-3 or TRBV12-4 to TRBJ2-5; D is undetermined. The CDR3 consists of 15 residues. V was clipped by 5 bases and J by 1 base, with 14 bases between them. The CDR3 loop reads CASSPLRRFQETQYF. The DNA for the CDR3 is TGTGCCAGCAGTCCCCTACGGCGGTTCCAAGAGACCCAGTACTTC.

CDR3 region: CSAVSLIYEQYF. In nucleotides, the CDR3 is TGCAGTGCTGTTAGTTTAATCTACGAGCAGTACTTC. The V gene is TRBV20-1, the J gene TRBJ2-4; D remains ambiguous. Gene TRBJ2-7 matches the end of the DNA better, so the J call may be wrong. Germline loops: CDR1 DFQATT, CDR2 SNEGSKA (reference sequence). This CDR3 has 12 residues.

This clonotype was seen a handful of times. The rearrangement links TRBV7-2 to TRBJ2-7, with 15 bases identical to TRBD2. This CDR3 has 18 amino acids. The germline V gene encodes CDR1 SGHTA and CDR2 FQGNSA. Trimming removed 3 bases from V and 0 bases from J; junction bases left unmatched: 6. The CDR3 loop is CASSLGLAGGTISYEQYF. The DNA for the CDR3 is TGTGCCAGCAGCTTGGGACTAGCGGGGGGCACGATCTCCTACGAGCAGTACTTC. Full variable domain (remainder filled in from reference TRBV7-2 and TRBJ2-7): GAGVSQSPSNKVTEKGKDVELRCDPISGHTALYWYRQSLGQGLEFLIYFQGNSAPDKSGLPSDRFSAERTGGSVSTLTIQRTQQEDSAVYLCASSLGLAGGTISYEQYFGPGTRLTVT.

This clonotype was recorded at least ten times. The chain recombines TRBV11-1 with TRBJ1-2; the D gene is possibly TRBD1 (5 bases). Deletions cut 5 bases from V and 7 bases from J, with 17 bases between. This CDR3 contains 14 residues. CDR1 is SGHAT and CDR2 is FQDESV in the germline V gene (reference sequence). CDR3 nucleotide sequence: TGTGCCAGCAGCCTTCAGGAGGGACGGAGTGGCTACACCTTC. Translated: CASSLQEGRSGYTF. Drawing the rest from reference TRBV11-1 and TRBJ1-2, the complete variable domain is EAEVAQSPRYKITEKSQAVAFWCDPISGHATLYWYRQILGQGPELLVQFQDESVVDDSQLPKDRFSAERLKGVDSTLKIQPAELGDSAMYLCASSLQEGRSGYTFGSGTRLTVV.

The chain links TRBV20-1 to TRBJ1-1, with D unresolved. The CDR3 extends over 13 amino acids. The V gene lost 1 base and the J gene lost 1 base, with 7 bases spanning the gap. Germline CDR1 and CDR2: DFQATT and SNEGSKA (reference sequence). CDR3 sequence (DNA): TGCAGTGCTAGAGTCGACCCGAACACTGAAGCTTTCTTT. Protein: CSARVDPNTEAFF.

The chain has TRBV10-3 and TRBJ2-3; possibly TRBD2 for D (6 bases). This CDR3 region has 14 residues. The V gene lost 3 bases and the J gene lost 5 bases, with 12 bases spanning the gap. Germline V gene data show CDR1 as ENHRY and CDR2 as SYGVKD. CDR3 DNA sequence: TGTGCCATCAGTGATTCGGGACTCAGAGATACGCAGTATTTT. Translating it yields CAISDSGLRDTQYF.

This clonotype was detected only a few times. The chain has TRBV7-2 and TRBJ2-7; no firm D call. V was shortened by 1 base and J by 2 bases, with 15 bases between the two germline ends. This CDR3 contains 16 residues. Germline lookup yields CDR1 SGHTA and CDR2 FQGNSA. CDR3 amino acids: CASSLGATETPYEQYF. For the CDR3, the DNA is TGTGCCAGCAGCTTAGGTGCCACAGAAACCCCCTACGAGCAGTACTTC.

Worth noting for this clonotype: An end of the junction does not agree with germline; a read error may underlie this. The rearrangement uses TRBV16 and TRBJ1-1, with D perhaps TRBD1 (5 bases). CDR1 and CDR2 (germline): KGHSY, FQNENV. The CDR3 totals 15 residues. CDR3 sequence (DNA): TGTGCCAGCAGCCAAAGGGGTCAGGTGAACACCGAAGCTTTCTTT. It yields the protein CASSQRGQVNTEAFF.

This rearrangement joins TRBV7-9 to TRBJ2-1; 7 bases match TRBD2. The CDR3 spans 17 residues. Germline CDR1 reads SEHNR; CDR2 reads FQNEAQ (reference sequence). The trim removed 5 bases at V and 5 bases at J, leaving 15 bases unmatched. In nucleotides, the CDR3 is TGTGCCAGCAGCCCCCCTCTCCGCGGGGGTCCTCACAATGAGCAGTTCTTC. Its protein product is CASSPPLRGGPHNEQFF.

V is TRBV12-3 or TRBV12-4 and J is TRBJ1-2, with a weak D call TRBD1 (5 bases). This CDR3 is 15 amino acids long. V was trimmed by 6 bases and J by 4 bases, leaving 18 bases between them. The CDR3 region is CASRRVGRKLYGYTF. DNA of the CDR3: TGTGCCAGCAGAAGGGTGGGACGCAAACTCTATGGCTACACCTTC.

This clonotype turned up a few times. The genes are TRBV20-1 and TRBJ1-2, with unresolved D. The germline V gene has CDR1 DFQATT and CDR2 SNEGSKA (reference sequence). V shed 3 bases and J shed 2 bases, with 10 bases lying between them. The CDR3 length is 13 residues. CDR3 sequence: CSASFNRNYGYTF. The CDR3 bases are TGCAGTGCTAGTTTCAACCGGAACTATGGCTACACCTTC.

The rearrangement joins TRBV5-5 to TRBJ1-2; D uncertain. The CDR3 has 16 amino acids. CDR1 and CDR2 (germline): SGHKS, YYEKEE (reference sequence). The ends were cut back, 3 bases at V and 0 bases at J, with 15 bases in the middle. The CDR3 spells CASSYLTQNTNYGYTF. CDR3 bases: TGTGCCAGCAGCTATTTAACACAGAATACTAACTATGGCTACACCTTC.

This clonotype was detected a few times. The chain has TRBV5-1 and TRBJ1-2; 12 bases agree with TRBD1. With V trimmed by 4 bases and J by 6 bases, 4 bases remained unmatched. CDR1 and CDR2 (germline): SGHRS, YFSETQ. The length of the CDR3 is 14 residues. CDR3 nucleotide sequence: TGCGCCAGCAGCCGGGGACAGGGGGCAGATGGCTACACCTTC. Translated, it gives CASSRGQGADGYTF.

This clonotype was counted only a few times. The gene calls are TRBV7-2 and TRBJ2-5, with 11 positions matching TRBD2. With 1 base clipped from V and 2 bases from J, the junction kept 3 bases outside the gene matches. This CDR3 spans 16 amino acids. Germline CDR1 is SGHTA and CDR2 is FQGNSA. CDR3 sequence: CASSLVTSGGQETQYF. The CDR3 DNA is TGTGCCAGCAGCTTAGTAACTAGCGGGGGACAAGAGACCCAGTACTTC.

The chain couples TRBV4-3 to TRBJ2-4; TRBD1 matches at 7 bases. The J call may be wrong; the DNA end is better matched by TRBJ2-7. Germline V gene sequence: CDR1 LGHNA, CDR2 YSLEER. CDR3 length: 16 residues. CDR3 in amino acids: CASSQEPPGGCYEQYF. CDR3 DNA sequence: TGCGCCAGCAGCCAAGAACCGCCAGGGGGTTGCTACGAGCAGTACTTC.

The chain is built from TRBV7-2 and TRBJ2-1; D is unclear. The ends were cut back, 4 bases at V and 4 bases at J, with 23 bases in the middle. There are 18 residues in the CDR3. Germline values: CDR1 SGHTA, CDR2 FQGNSA. In DNA form, the CDR3 reads TGTGCCAGCAGCTCCCACCAGAGAGCCTATAGGTCTTACAATGAGCAGTTCTTC. It encodes CASSSHQRAYRSYNEQFF.

The chain combines TRBV4-3 with TRBJ2-2; 8 nucleotides align to TRBD1. Unmatched junction bases numbered 14, after V lost 3 bases and J lost 5 bases. CDR1 and CDR2 (germline): LGHNA, YSLEER. This CDR3 has 18 amino acids. CDR3 amino acids: CASSHPQSRTGRTGELFF. The CDR3 DNA follows: TGCGCCAGCAGCCACCCCCAGAGCCGGACAGGGCGGACCGGGGAGCTGTTTTTT.

J is TRBJ1-5 and V is TRBV20-1, with TRBD1 matching 8 bases. With 0 bases clipped from V and 7 bases from J, the junction kept 11 bases outside the gene matches. CDR3 length equals 16 residues. Germline lookup yields CDR1 DFQATT and CDR2 SNEGSKA (reference sequence). The CDR3 region has the DNA TGCAGTGCTAGAGACGGTAGGCAGGGGGCACGACAGCCCCAGCATTTT. Translated, it gives CSARDGRQGARQPQHF.

The sample holds many counts of this clonotype. V usage is TRBV4-2 and J usage is TRBJ2-7, with no clear D. The V gene's germline CDR1 is LGHNA and CDR2 YNFKEQ. V dropped 6 bases and J dropped 1 base, with 10 bases sitting between them. CDR3 length equals 13 residues. The CDR3 is CASSHSESYEQYF. CDR3 nucleotide sequence: TGTGCCAGCAGTCACAGTGAATCCTACGAGCAGTACTTC.

The chain links TRBV7-9 to TRBJ1-2; D is unresolved. Trimming removed 7 bases from V and 12 bases from J, with 21 bases in between. Germline-derived CDR1 and CDR2 are SEHNR and FQNEAQ (reference sequence). This CDR3 is 13 amino acids long. CDR3 nucleotide sequence: TGTGCCAGCACCCGATTAACTCAGGAGGAGCACACCTTC. Residues: CASTRLTQEEHTF.